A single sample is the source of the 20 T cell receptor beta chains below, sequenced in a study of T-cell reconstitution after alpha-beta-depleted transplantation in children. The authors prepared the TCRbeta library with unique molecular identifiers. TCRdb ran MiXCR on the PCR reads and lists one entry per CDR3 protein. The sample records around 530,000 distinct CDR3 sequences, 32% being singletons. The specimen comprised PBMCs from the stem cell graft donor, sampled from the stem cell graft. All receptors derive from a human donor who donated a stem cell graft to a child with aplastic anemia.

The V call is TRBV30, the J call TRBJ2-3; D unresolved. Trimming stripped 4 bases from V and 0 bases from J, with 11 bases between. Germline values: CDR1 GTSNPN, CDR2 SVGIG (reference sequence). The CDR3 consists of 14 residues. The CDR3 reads CAWNKGISTDTQYF. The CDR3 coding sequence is TGTGCCTGGAACAAGGGCATTAGCACAGATACGCAGTATTTT.

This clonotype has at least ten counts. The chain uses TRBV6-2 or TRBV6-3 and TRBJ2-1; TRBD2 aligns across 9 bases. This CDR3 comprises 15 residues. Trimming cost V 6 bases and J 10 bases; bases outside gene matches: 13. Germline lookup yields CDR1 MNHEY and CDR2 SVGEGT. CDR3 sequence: CASSPTSGSIGEQFF. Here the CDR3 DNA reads TGTGCCAGCAGCCCCACTAGCGGGTCCATCGGGGAGCAGTTCTTC.

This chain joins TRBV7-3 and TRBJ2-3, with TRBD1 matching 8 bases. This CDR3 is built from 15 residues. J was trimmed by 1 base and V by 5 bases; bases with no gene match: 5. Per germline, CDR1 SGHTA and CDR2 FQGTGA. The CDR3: CASSQQGGRTDTQYF. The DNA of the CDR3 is TGTGCCAGCAGCCAACAGGGGGGCCGCACAGATACGCAGTATTTT.

CDR3 region: CASSLGGGSVNEKLFF. The CDR3 region has the DNA TGTGCCAGCAGCTTAGGGGGAGGATCAGTTAATGAAAAACTGTTTTTT. The chain combines TRBV7-2 with TRBJ1-4; D is unclear. The germline gives CDR1 SGHTA, CDR2 FQGNSA. V lost 1 base and J lost 4, with 13 bases in between. The CDR3 runs 16 residues.

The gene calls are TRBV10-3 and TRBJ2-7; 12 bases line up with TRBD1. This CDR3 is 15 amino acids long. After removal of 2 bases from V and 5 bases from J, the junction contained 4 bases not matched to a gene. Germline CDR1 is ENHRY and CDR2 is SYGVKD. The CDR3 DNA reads TGTGCCATCAGTGAGATCCGGGACAGGGGGCACGAGCAGTACTTC. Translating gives CAISEIRDRGHEQYF.

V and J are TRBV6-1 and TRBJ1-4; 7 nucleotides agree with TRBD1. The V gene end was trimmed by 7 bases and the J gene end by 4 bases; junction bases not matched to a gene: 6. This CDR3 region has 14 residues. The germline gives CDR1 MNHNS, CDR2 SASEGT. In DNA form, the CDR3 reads TGTGCCAGCACCAAAGACAGGGTTAATGAAAAACTGTTTTTT. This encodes CASTKDRVNEKLFF.

The CDR3 DNA reads as TGTGCCAGCAGCGTATACGGGGGACTGAACACAGATACGCAGTATTTT. It encodes CASSVYGGLNTDTQYF. This sequence joins TRBV9 and TRBJ2-3; D is possibly TRBD2 (6 bases). Between the trimmed V and J ends, which lost 1 base and 2 bases, there was a span of 14 bases. Germline CDR1 reads SGDLS; CDR2 reads YYNGEE. CDR3 length: 16 amino acids.

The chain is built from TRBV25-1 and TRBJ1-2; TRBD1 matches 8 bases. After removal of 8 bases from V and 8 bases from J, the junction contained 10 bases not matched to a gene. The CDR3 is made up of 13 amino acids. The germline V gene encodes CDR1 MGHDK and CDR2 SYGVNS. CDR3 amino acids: CASRGQAYGGYTF. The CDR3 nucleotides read TGTGCCAGCCGGGGACAGGCGTACGGAGGCTACACCTTC.

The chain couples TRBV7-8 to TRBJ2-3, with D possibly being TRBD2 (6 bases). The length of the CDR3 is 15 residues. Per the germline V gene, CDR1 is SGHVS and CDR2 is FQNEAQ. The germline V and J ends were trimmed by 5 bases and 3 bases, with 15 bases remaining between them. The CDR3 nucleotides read TGTGCCAGCAGCCCCCTCGTCGCGGGGACAGATACGCAGTATTTT. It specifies CASSPLVAGTDTQYF.

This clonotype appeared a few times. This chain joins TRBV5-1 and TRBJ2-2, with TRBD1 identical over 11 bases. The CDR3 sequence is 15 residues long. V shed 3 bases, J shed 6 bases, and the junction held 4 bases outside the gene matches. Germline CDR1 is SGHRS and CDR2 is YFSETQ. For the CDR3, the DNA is TGCGCCAGCAGCTGGGGGACAGGGGGAGCCGGGGAGCTGTTTTTT. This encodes CASSWGTGGAGELFF.

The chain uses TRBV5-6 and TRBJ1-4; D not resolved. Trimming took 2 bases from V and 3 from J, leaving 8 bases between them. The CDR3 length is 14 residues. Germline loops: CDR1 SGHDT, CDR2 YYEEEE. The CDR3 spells CASSLEAPNEKLFF. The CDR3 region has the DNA TGTGCCAGCAGCTTAGAGGCTCCTAATGAAAAACTGTTTTTT.

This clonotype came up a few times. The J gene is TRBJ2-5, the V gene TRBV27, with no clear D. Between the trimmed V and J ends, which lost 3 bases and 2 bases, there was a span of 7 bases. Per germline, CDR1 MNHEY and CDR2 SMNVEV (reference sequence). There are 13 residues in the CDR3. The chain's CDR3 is CASSFGLQETQYF. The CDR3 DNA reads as TGTGCCAGCAGTTTTGGTCTTCAAGAGACCCAGTACTTC.

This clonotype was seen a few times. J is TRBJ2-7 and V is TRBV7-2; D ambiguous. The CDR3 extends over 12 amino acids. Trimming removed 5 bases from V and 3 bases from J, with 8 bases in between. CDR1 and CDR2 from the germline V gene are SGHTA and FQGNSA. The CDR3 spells CASSHGSYEQYF. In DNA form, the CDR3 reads TGTGCCAGCAGCCATGGCAGCTACGAGCAGTACTTC. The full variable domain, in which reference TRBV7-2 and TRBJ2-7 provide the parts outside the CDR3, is GAGVSQSPSNKVTEKGKDVELRCDPISGHTALYWYRQSLGQGLEFLIYFQGNSAPDKSGLPSDRFSAERTGGSVSTLTIQRTQQEDSAVYLCASSHGSYEQYFGPGTRLTVT.

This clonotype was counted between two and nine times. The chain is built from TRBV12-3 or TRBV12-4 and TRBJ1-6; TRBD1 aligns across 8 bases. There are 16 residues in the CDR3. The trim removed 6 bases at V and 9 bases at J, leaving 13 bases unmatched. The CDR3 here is CASSPRPGTGLSPLHF. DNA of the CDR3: TGTGCCAGCAGCCCCCGTCCCGGGACAGGTCTTTCACCCCTCCACTTT.

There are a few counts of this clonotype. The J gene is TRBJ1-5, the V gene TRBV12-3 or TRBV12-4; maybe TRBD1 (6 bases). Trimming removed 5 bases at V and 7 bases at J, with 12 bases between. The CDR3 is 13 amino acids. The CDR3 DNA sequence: TGTGCCAGCAGTCAGACAGGCGGCCAGCCCCAGCATTTT. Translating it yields CASSQTGGQPQHF.

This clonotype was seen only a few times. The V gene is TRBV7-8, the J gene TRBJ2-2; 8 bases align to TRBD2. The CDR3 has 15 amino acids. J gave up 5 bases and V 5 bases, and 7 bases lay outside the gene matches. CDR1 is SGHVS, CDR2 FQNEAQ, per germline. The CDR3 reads CASSPGGQGTGELFF. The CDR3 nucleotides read TGTGCCAGCAGCCCGGGGGGGCAGGGGACCGGGGAGCTGTTTTTT.

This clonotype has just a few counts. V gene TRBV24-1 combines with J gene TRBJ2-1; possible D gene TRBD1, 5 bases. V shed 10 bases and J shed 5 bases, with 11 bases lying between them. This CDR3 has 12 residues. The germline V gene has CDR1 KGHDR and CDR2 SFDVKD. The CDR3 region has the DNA TGTGCCACTCAGGGCCAGGACAATGAGCAGTTCTTC. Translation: CATQGQDNEQFF.

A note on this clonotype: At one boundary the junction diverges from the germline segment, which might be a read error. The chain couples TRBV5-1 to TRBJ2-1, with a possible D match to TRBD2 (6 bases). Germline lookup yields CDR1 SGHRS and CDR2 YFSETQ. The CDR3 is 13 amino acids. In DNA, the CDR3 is TGTGCCAGCAGCTTAGCGGTAGGGAATGAGCAGTTCTTC. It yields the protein CASSLAVGNEQFF.

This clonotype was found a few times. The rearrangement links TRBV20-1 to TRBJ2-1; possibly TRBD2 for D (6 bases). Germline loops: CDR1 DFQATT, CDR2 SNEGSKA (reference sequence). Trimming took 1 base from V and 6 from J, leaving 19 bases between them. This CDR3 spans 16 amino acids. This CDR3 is CSARGLGGGPANEQFF. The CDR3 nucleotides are TGCAGTGCTAGAGGTCTTGGGGGAGGTCCCGCCAATGAGCAGTTCTTC.

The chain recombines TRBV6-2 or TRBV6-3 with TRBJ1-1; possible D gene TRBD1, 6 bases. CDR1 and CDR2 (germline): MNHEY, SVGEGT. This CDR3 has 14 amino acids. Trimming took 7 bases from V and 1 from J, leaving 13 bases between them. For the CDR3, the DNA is TGTGCCAGCACCTACAGGGAATCGAACACTGAAGCTTTCTTT. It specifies CASTYRESNTEAFF.